This T cell receptor beta chain was sequenced for a study of blood T cell repertoires in COVID-19. On the study more broadly: The cDNA or gDNA used as material had been derived from T cells, B-cell-depleted T cells, or PBMCs.

Concerning this clone itself: The same CDR3 can be traced to other DNA sequences in this sample.

Per the study methods: Amplification with reference gene primers provided the estimates of nucleated cell counts. Produced via immunoSEQ multiplex PCR; TCRdb's table is partial and in-frame only. V and J calls and clone size follow that table, whereas D and trimming were derived from the DNA. Of around 140,000 clones listed, 88% are singletons. Germline V gene sequence: CDR1 KGHSH, CDR2 LQKENI. Deletions cut 0 bases from V and 8 bases from J, with 4 bases between. This CDR3 spans 12 amino acids. V is TRBV18 and J is TRBJ2-2; no reliable D call. This receptor was obtained from a human donor in a cohort sampled during active COVID-19. The source material was peripheral blood. The chain's CDR3 is CASSPPSGELFF. Here the CDR3 DNA reads TGTGCCAGCTCACCACCTTCTGGGGAGCTGTTTTTT.